Listed here is a single T cell receptor (beta chain). What it recognizes is unknown. Germline assignment: CDR1 SGHTA and CDR2 FQGTGA. The V end was cut by 2 bases, the J end by 13 bases, with 13 bases between. The CDR3 has 12 amino acids. With 60 Vbeta and 13 Jbeta primers, the PCR was carried out. The data were produced by immunoSEQ multiplex PCR, yet TCRdb's version contains in-frame clones alone and is incomplete. The sample lists about 120,000 clones; 65% to 80% were seen once. The source of the sample is a study of cytomegalovirus exposure and HLA in healthy donors. Study outcomes and limitations: Later findings reportedly placed an Asian-associated ancestry cluster below the 666-donor mean for N-insertions.

V and J are TRBV7-3 and TRBJ2-3, with D possibly matching TRBD2 (5 bases). Material for sequencing was PBMCs. The sequence derives from a woman aged 40 to 50 in good health and CMV-seropositive. The CDR3 region is CASSLDDSEEYF. The DNA for the CDR3 is TGTGCCAGCAGCTTAGATGATAGCGAGGAGTATTTT.